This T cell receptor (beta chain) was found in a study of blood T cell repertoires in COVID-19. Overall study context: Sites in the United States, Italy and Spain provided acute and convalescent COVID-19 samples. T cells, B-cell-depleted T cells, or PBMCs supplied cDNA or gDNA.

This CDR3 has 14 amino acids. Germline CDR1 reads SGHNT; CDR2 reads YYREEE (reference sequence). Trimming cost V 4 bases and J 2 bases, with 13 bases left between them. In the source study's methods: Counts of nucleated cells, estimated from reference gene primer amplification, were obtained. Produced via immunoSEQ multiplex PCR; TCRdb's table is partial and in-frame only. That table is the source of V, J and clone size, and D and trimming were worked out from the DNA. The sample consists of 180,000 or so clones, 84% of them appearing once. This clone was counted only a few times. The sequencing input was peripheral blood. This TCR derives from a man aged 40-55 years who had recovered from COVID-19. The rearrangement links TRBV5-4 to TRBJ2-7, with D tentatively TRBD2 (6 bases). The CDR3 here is CASSKSGSTYEQYF. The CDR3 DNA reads TGTGCCAGCAGCAAAAGCGGGTCTACCTACGAGCAGTACTTC.